This TCR beta chain was documented in a study of CD8+CD57+ T cells in acquired aplastic anemia. Study-level information: Each DNA sample taken from sorted CD4+ and CD8+ cells came to approximately 3.2 ug on average. Healthy donors had, on average, around 9.9 million reads for their CD4+ cells. Study-level points and caveats: Patients had around 28 CD8+ CDR3 sequences in common with controls (the shared set). A significant difference in CD8+ Simpson's diversity between patients and controls was not found.

Genomic DNA, serving as template, underwent TCR beta VDJ and CDR3 profiling. TCRdb recomputed calls from the reads with MiXCR, one row per CDR3 protein. The sample has around 150,000 distinct CDR3 sequences; 35% to 55% are singletons. CDR3 length: 14 residues. Germline V lookup: CDR1 SNHLY, CDR2 FYNNEI. V trimming: 5 bases; J trimming: 9 bases; junction bases outside the gene matches: 7. Concerning this clonotype itself: The antigen remains undetermined.

This receptor was obtained from a human donor in good health. The material sequenced was sorted CD4+, CD8+, or CD8+CD57+ T cells (not recorded which) from PBMCs. This chain links TRBV2 with TRBJ1-6; 7 nucleotides match TRBD1. CDR3 bases: TGTGCCAGCAGTAAAACAGGGGTGGCTTCACCCCTCCACTTT. It translates to CASSKTGVASPLHF.